This is a list of T cell receptor beta chains from one sample in a study of T cell repertoires in cytomegalovirus infection. The antigens of these receptors remain unknown. TCRdb ran MiXCR on the reads and lists one entry per CDR3 protein. The table records fewer than 1,000,000 distinct CDR3 sequences, 30% to 40% of them present only once. The source was cultured CD8+ T cells from PBMCs, collected from culture after CMV antigen stimulation. Receptor source: a human donor in good health (CMV status not recorded). Some clones in this sample may be carry-over from other donors' samples. CDR3s include the opening cysteine and the closing phenylalanine or tryptophan. A D gene is named only where the DNA matches it firmly. The size field is filled for only some rows; it gives once, few, many or a size class.

TGTGCCAGCTCGCCAGACAGGGAGAAGTATGGCTACACCTTC	CASSPDREKYGYTF	few	TRBJ1-2	TRBV18	TRBD1
TGTGCCAGCAGCATACGGACAGGGGGCATCACCGGGGAGCTGTTTTTT	CASSIRTGGITGELFF	many	TRBJ2-2	TRBV7-6	TRBD1
TGTGCCAGCAGCCAAGAAGGGATGGGAGCAGGGGATTATGGTGAGCAGTTCTTC	CASSQEGMGAGDYGEQFF	.	TRBJ2-1	TRBV4-1	.
TGTGCCAGCAGCTCTGGACAGGGGGGGACCCAGTACTTC	CASSSGQGGTQYF	.	TRBJ2-5	TRBV5-6	TRBD1
TGTGCCATCAGTGGGGAGGACGAGGGAGGTCAGCCCCAGCATTTT	CAISGEDEGGQPQHF	few	TRBJ1-5	TRBV10-3	.
TGTGCCAGCAGCTTAGCATCCGGGGGCAGGAAGACCCAGTACTTC	CASSLASGGRKTQYF	.	TRBJ2-5	TRBV7-9	.
TGTGTCAGTAGTATAGAATGGGAGGGCACTGAAGCTTTCTTT	CVSSIEWEGTEAFF	.	TRBJ1-1	TRBV19	.
TGCGCCAGCAGCCAAGATAGGGGAGGGGTAAGCGGGGAGCTGTTTTTT	CASSQDRGGVSGELFF	.	TRBJ2-2	TRBV4-1	TRBD2
TGTGCCAGCAGTCCCCCAGGACTAGCGGGCCCCAATGAGCAGTTCTTC	CASSPPGLAGPNEQFF	.	TRBJ2-1	TRBV28	TRBD2
TGTGCCAGCAGCTTACGGCGGGACCTGTACCAAGAGACCCAGTACTTC	CASSLRRDLYQETQYF	.	TRBJ2-5	TRBV5-6	.
TGTGCCAGCCGTGGGGGCAGTTCTGTTCTTAACGAGCAGTACTTC	CASRGGSSVLNEQYF	.	TRBJ2-7	TRBV6-5	.
TGCGCCAGCAGCGGGGGGACAGGGTGGTCCTACAATGAGCAGTTCTTC	CASSGGTGWSYNEQFF	few	TRBJ2-1	TRBV5-1	TRBD1
TGTGCCAGCAGGGACCCAACGAACACCGGGGAGCTGTTTTTT	CASRDPTNTGELFF	.	TRBJ2-2	TRBV2	.
TGTGCCAGCAGTGCAGGGGACCCATTCACCGGGGAGCTGTTTTTT	CASSAGDPFTGELFF	few	TRBJ2-2	TRBV2	.
TGTGCCAGCAGAGACAGGGGCAGGGGGGAGCAGATCTTC	CASRDRGRGEQIF	.	TRBJ2-1	TRBV6-1	TRBD1
TGCAGTGCTAGAGAAATGATACAAGACACTGAAGCTTTCTTT	CSAREMIQDTEAFF	.	TRBJ1-1	TRBV20-1	.
TGTGTCAGCACCTCGGCTGGGGGGGAGACCCAGTACTTC	CVSTSAGGETQYF	.	TRBJ2-5	TRBV5-4	.
TGTGCCAGCAGCCTTTCAGACTCAGCCAAAAACATTCAGTACTTC	CASSLSDSAKNIQYF	.	TRBJ2-4	TRBV9	.
TGCGCCAGCAGCCAACCTTCGGACCGCGAGTGGCGTGAAGCTTTCTTT	CASSQPSDREWREAFF	few	TRBJ1-1	TRBV4-1	.
TGTGCCAGCAGACTACTACAGGGGTCTCAGCCCCAGCATTTT	CASRLLQGSQPQHF	once	TRBJ1-5	TRBV27	TRBD1
TGTGCCAGCAGTTCCCCAACCCGCCGGGACAGGATCTCTGGGGCCAACGTCCTGACTTTC	CASSSPTRRDRISGANVLTF	.	TRBJ2-6	TRBV6-2/TRBV6-3	TRBD1
TGTGCCACGAGCGGGGGGGCTTTTCATACGCAGTATTTT	CATSGGAFHTQYF	few	TRBJ2-3	TRBV27	TRBD2
TGTGCCAGCAGCTTAGTGCAGTCCTCTAACTATGGCTACACCTTC	CASSLVQSSNYGYTF	few	TRBJ1-2	TRBV7-2	.
TGTGCCAGCATCGGGACTGGGGCCAACGTCCTGACTTTC	CASIGTGANVLTF	.	TRBJ2-6	TRBV2	.
TGTGCCAGCAGCTTAGCCAGCTCGAACACCGGGGAGCTGTTTTTT	CASSLASSNTGELFF	.	TRBJ2-2	TRBV7-8	.
TGTGCCAGTAGTATCTCTTTGACGGCGAACACCGGGGAGCTGTTTTTT	CASSISLTANTGELFF	.	TRBJ2-2	TRBV19	.
TGTGCTAGCAGCTTAAGTCCCGGCAATGAGCAGTTCTTC	CASSLSPGNEQFF	many	TRBJ2-1	TRBV27	.
TGTGCCAGCAGTGAATTTTTCGTGGCAGGGGATAATGAAAAACTGTTTTTT	CASSEFFVAGDNEKLFF	.	TRBJ1-4	TRBV25-1	.
TGTGCCAGCAGCCAGGACCCCGGGACAGGGGGCAGGGGGAATGAAAAACTGTTTTTT	CASSQDPGTGGRGNEKLFF	once	TRBJ1-4	TRBV4-2	TRBD1
TGCAGTGCTAGAGATCAGGTTGCTAGCGGGACAGGGGGCGAGCAGTACTTC	CSARDQVASGTGGEQYF	.	TRBJ2-7	TRBV20-1	TRBD1
TGTGCGCGCGGCGCCAGGGCGGAGACCCAGTACTTC	CARGARAETQYF	.	TRBJ2-5	TRBV7-3	.
TGTGCCAGCGTTGGCCGGGCAGACTCCTTCTACGAGCAGTACTTC	CASVGRADSFYEQYF	.	TRBJ2-7	TRBV6-1	.
TGTGCCAGCAGCCGGGACAGGGATAACTCATACAATGAGCAGTTCTTC	CASSRDRDNSYNEQFF	few	TRBJ2-1	TRBV6-1	TRBD1
TGTGCCAGCAGTTACTCAGGGTGGGACCAGCCCCAGCATTTT	CASSYSGWDQPQHF	.	TRBJ1-5	TRBV6-5	.
TGTGCCAGCAGCTTGAAAAGGGAGGTCTACAATGAGCAGTTCTTC	CASSLKREVYNEQFF	.	TRBJ2-1	TRBV5-4	.
TGTGCCAGCAGCGTAGCTCACACAGATACGCAGTATTTT	CASSVAHTDTQYF	.	TRBJ2-3	TRBV9	.
TGTGCCAGCAGTTTGATGGGTTCCACCGGGGAGCTGTTTTTT	CASSLMGSTGELFF	.	TRBJ2-2	TRBV27	.
TGCGCCAGCAGCCAAGATAATTGGTCTGAAGCTTTCTTT	CASSQDNWSEAFF	few	TRBJ1-1	TRBV4-3	.
TGTGCTAGTGGGACCGGGACAGGGACCGGGGAGCTGTTTTTT	CASGTGTGTGELFF	.	TRBJ2-2	TRBV12-5	TRBD1
TGTGCCAGCAGGTGGGACAGGGGTATGGCTGAAGCTTTCTTT	CASRWDRGMAEAFF	many	TRBJ1-1	TRBV12-3/TRBV12-4	TRBD1
TGTGCCAGCAGAACGTTAGGGTTTATCGGGGAGCTGTTTTTT	CASRTLGFIGELFF	few	TRBJ2-2	TRBV7-6	.
TGTGCCACCAGCAGGATTGGACAGTCTGAAGCTTTCTTT	CATSRIGQSEAFF	.	TRBJ1-1	TRBV15	.
TGTGCCAGCAGCTGGAGGGACAGGGGGACTGGCTACACCTTC	CASSWRDRGTGYTF	few	TRBJ1-2	TRBV7-9	TRBD1
TGTGCCAGCAGCTTGGATTCTGGGGACTATGGCTACACCTTC	CASSLDSGDYGYTF	.	TRBJ1-2	TRBV5-5	.
TGTGCCAGCAGCCCCCGGAAGGGGTACAATGAGCAGTTCTTC	CASSPRKGYNEQFF	.	TRBJ2-1	TRBV13	.
TGTGCCAGCAGCCCCCGAGGGGGAGGGGGCGATCAGCCCCAGCATTTT	CASSPRGGGGDQPQHF	few	TRBJ1-5	TRBV7-8	TRBD1
TGCGCCAACAGCTTGGCCGGACTAGCGGGCGTCACAGATACGCAGTATTTT	CANSLAGLAGVTDTQYF	.	TRBJ2-3	TRBV5-1	TRBD2
TGTGCCAGCAGGACCGTCGGACTAGTGGGGGAAGAGACCCAGTACTTC	CASRTVGLVGEETQYF	.	TRBJ2-5	TRBV28	TRBD2
TGTGCCAGCAGCTTACTTCTAATGGAGCCTCCATATGGCTACACCTTC	CASSLLLMEPPYGYTF	.	TRBJ1-2	TRBV7-6	.
TGTGCCAGCAGCCCAATTGGGGGAACGGGGTGGACTGAAGCTTTCTTT	CASSPIGGTGWTEAFF	.	TRBJ1-1	TRBV7-9	.